This TCR beta chain was profiled in a study of control samples from healthy donors and cancer patients. V gave up 10 bases and J gave up 2 bases; unmatched junction bases: 6. Germline-derived CDR1 and CDR2 are MNHEY and SVGAGI. This CDR3 has 13 residues. Generated by immunoSEQ multiplex PCR, the TCRdb table keeps only in-frame clones and is missing some. The sample yields 100,000 to 150,000 clones, roughly 86% seen once. This receptor was identified in a man in his fifties or sixties in good health. The sample taken for sequencing was blood. The gene calls are TRBV6-5 and TRBJ1-2, with 8 bases aligning to TRBD1. CDR3 amino acids: CAIPDRVNYGYTF. The DNA for the CDR3 is TGTGCCATTCCGGACAGGGTCAACTATGGCTACACCTTC.